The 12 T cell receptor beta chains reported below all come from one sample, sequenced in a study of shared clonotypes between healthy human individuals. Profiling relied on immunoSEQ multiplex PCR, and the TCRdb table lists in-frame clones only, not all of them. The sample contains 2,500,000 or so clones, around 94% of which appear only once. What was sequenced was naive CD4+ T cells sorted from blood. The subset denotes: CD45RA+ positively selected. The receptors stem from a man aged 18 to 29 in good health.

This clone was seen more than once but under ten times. CDR3 amino acids: CASKERGVVGNTIYF. For the CDR3, the DNA is TGTGCCAGCAAAGAACGAGGGGTAGTAGGAAACACCATATATTTT. The V and J genes are TRBV2 and TRBJ1-3; D possibly corresponds to TRBD1 (5 bases). This CDR3 region has 15 residues. V lost 7 bases and J lost 4, with 17 bases in between. CDR1 SNHLY and CDR2 FYNNEI come from the germline V gene. Combining the CDR3 with reference TRBV2 and TRBJ1-3 gives the whole variable domain EPEVTQTPSHQVTQMGQEVILRCVPISNHLYFYWYRQILGQKVEFLVSFYNNEISEKSEIFDDQFSVERPDGSNFTLKIRSTKLEDSAMYFCASKERGVVGNTIYFGEGSWLTVV.

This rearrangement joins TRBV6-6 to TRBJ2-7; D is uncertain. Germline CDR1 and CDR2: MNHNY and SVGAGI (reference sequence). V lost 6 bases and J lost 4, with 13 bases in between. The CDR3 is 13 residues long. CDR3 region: CASSPQTTYEQYF. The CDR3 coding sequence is TGTGCCAGCAGCCCCCAAACAACTTACGAGCAGTACTTC.

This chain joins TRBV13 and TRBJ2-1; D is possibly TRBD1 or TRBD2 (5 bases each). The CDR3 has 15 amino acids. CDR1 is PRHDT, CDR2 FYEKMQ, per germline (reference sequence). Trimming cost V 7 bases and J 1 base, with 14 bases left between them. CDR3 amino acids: CASTIGTWSYNEQFF. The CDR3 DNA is TGTGCCAGCACCATTGGGACGTGGTCCTACAATGAGCAGTTCTTC.

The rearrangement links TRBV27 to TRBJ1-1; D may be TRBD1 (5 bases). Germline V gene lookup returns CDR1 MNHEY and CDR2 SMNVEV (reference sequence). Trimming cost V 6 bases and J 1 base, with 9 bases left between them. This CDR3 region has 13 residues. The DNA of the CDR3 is TGTGCCAGCAGATCGGACAAGAACACTGAAGCTTTCTTT. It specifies CASRSDKNTEAFF.

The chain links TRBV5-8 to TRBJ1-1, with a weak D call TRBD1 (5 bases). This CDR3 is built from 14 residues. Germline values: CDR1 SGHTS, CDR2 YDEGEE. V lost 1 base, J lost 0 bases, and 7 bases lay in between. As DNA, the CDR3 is TGTGCCAGCAGCTTGCGGGGCTTGAACACTGAAGCTTTCTTT. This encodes CASSLRGLNTEAFF.

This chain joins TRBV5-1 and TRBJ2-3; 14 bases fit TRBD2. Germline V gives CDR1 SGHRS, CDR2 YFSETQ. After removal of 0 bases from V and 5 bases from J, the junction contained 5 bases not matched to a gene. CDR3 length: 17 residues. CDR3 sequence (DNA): TGCGCCAGCAGCTTGGGACTAGCGGGGGGGCCCAAAGATACGCAGTATTTT. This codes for CASSLGLAGGPKDTQYF. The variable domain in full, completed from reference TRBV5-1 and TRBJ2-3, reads KAGVTQTPRYLIKTRGQQVTLSCSPISGHRSVSWYQQTPGQGLQFLFEYFSETQRNKGNFPGRFSGRQFSNSRSEMNVSTLELGDSALYLCASSLGLAGGPKDTQYFGPGTRLTVL.

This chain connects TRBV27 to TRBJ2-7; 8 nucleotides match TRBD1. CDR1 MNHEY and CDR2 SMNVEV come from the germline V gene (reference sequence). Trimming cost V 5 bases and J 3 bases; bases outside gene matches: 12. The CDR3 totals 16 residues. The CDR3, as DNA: TGTGCCAGCAGTCCGTCGACAGGGGAGTCCCTCTACGAGCAGTACTTC. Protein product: CASSPSTGESLYEQYF.

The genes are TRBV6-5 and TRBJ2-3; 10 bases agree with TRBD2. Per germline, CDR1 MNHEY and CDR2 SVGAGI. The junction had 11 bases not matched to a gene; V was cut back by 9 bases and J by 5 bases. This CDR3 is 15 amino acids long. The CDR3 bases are TGTGCCAGTAGAAGCGGGAGGGCTGGAGGAGATACGCAGTATTTT. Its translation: CASRSGRAGGDTQYF.

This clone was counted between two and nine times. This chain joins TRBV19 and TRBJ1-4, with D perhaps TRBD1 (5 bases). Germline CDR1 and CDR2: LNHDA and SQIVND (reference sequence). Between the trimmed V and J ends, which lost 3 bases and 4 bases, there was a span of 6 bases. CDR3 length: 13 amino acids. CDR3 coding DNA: TGTGCCAGTAGTATCAGGGATAATGAAAAACTGTTTTTT. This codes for CASSIRDNEKLFF. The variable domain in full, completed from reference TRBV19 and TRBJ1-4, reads DGGITQSPKYLFRKEGQNVTLSCEQNLNHDAMYWYRQDPGQGLRLIYYSQIVNDFQKGDIAEGYSVSREKKESFPLTVTSAQKNPTAFYLCASSIRDNEKLFFGSGTQLSVL.

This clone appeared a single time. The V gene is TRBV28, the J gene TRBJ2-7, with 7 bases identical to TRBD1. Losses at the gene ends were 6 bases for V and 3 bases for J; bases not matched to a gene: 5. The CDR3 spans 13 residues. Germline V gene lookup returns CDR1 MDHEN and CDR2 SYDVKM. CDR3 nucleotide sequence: TGTGCCAGCAGGCAGACAGGGCTCTACGAGCAGTACTTC. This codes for CASRQTGLYEQYF.

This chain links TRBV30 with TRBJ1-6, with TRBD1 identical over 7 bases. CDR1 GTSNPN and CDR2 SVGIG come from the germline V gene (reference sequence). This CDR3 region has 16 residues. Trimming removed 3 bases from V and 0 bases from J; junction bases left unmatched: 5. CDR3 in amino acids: CAWRRQGSSYNSPLHF. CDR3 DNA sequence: TGTGCCTGGAGACGACAGGGAAGCTCCTATAATTCACCCCTCCACTTT.

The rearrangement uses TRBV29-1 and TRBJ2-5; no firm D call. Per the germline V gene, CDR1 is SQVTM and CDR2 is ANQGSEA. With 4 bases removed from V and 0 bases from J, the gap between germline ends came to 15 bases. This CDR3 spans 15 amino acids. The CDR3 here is CSVAADGWYQETQYF. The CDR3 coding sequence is TGCAGCGTTGCGGCGGACGGCTGGTACCAAGAGACCCAGTACTTC.